This T cell receptor (beta chain) came from a study of vaccination and CD4 T cells after COVID-19 (dated by TCRdb to 2021 to 2024). In terms of the full investigation: Convalescent patients had a positive SARS-CoV-2 result on nasal swab PCR, and of these patients, nine had mild disease and one had severe disease. The convalescent cohort included six males and four females, with two Hispanic individuals, seven Caucasians, two Asians and one multiracial person. Participants got two doses of the Pfizer-BioNTech BNT162b2 vaccine (n=8) or two doses of the Moderna mRNA-1273 vaccine (n=2). Post-vaccine blood samples were collected a median of about 72 days after the second vaccine dose, ranging from roughly 13 to 250 days. Post-COVID blood samples were collected from convalescent patients a median of roughly 100 days after diagnosis, with a range of about 35 to 180 days. The cultures were stimulated with overlapping spike peptide pools from SARS-CoV-2 and from the common cold coronaviruses HCoV-NL63, HCoV-OC43 and HCoV-229E. In around 9 COVID-19 convalescent patients and a handful of infection-naive healthy vaccine recipients, researchers compared the spike-specific CD4+ TCR repertoire from before mRNA vaccination with the repertoire from after. A few convalescent patients gave samples both early after vaccination (day 14) and late after vaccination (days 161 to 241). As controls, cultures received a CEFX viral epitope pool (the positive control), an HIV-1 Nef peptide pool (the negative control), or no peptide at all. Overall study outcomes, separate from this receptor: In convalescent patients, a median roughly 83% of post-vaccine SARS-CoV-2-reactive clones were detected only after vaccination, and vaccine-specific priming was suggested by this finding. The median number of SARS-CoV-2-reactive clonotypes rose from 21 after infection to about 40 after vaccination, but the change was not significant. Nearly all vaccine-specific clones in convalescent patients (304 of 307) were mono-reactive for SARS-CoV-2 spike rather than cross-reactive with common cold coronaviruses. The number of convalescent patients in the study was relatively small, and the study did not examine early timepoints following natural infection.

The sample's time point label, decoded: late sampling 161 to 241 days after vaccination in a few convalescent patients. Interpreted using the paper, the treatment or condition label stands for: roughly ten-day PBMC culture with coronavirus spike peptide pools or control peptides (ViraFEST assay). The ViraFEST assay, used in the study, expanded antigen-specific T cells with peptide pools and then identified the expanded clonotypes through TCR sequencing. The convalescent patients' positive SARS-CoV-2 PCR tests were from March to December 2020, which was before the Alpha, Beta and Delta variants emerged in the United States. PBMCs were cultured at approximately 2 million per well in IMDM supplemented with about 5% human AB serum and around 10 IU/ml IL-2, with 9.5 to 10 ug/ml peptide pools added. Half of the culture medium was replaced with fresh IL-2-containing medium on days 3 and 7. Once the cells had been in culture for over 9 days, the EasySep CD4+ T cell isolation kit was used to isolate CD4+ T cells by negative selection. PBMCs were separated from whole blood using Ficoll-Paque Plus gradient centrifugation and then either used fresh or cryopreserved at -140C. Triplicate wells were generally used for each culture condition.

The CDR3 contains 12 residues, cysteine and phenylalanine counted. Only the CDR3 part of the read is kept: 36 bases, read in frame from the first base. CDR1 is given as MNHEY and CDR2 as SVGEGT, both from the germline V gene. A distance of 9 bases separates the germline ends of V and J, which lose 5 bases and 6 bases respectively. Preparation of the library involved PCR. TCR sequencing of DNA from cultured CD4+ T cells used the Oncomine TCR Beta short-read assay at the Johns Hopkins FTIC core. The QIAamp micro DNA kit was used to extract genomic DNA from the cultured CD4+ T cells. Oncomine TCR Beta libraries from cultured CD4+ T cells were pooled with unique dual indexes and sequenced on an Illumina iSeq 100. Per the original workflow: Non-productive sequences were removed, and CDR3s that did not start with C, did not end with F or W, or were shorter than 7 amino acids were discarded. Antigen-specific clonotypes were identified with the MANAFEST web application by comparing peptide-stimulated wells with reference and other culture wells. Positive clones required FDR below 0.05, an odds ratio above 5, and productive frequency above 0.1% in at least two of three replicate wells. Cross-reactive clonotypes were defined as significantly expanded in both SARS-CoV-2 spike wells and at least one common cold coronavirus spike condition. Using R version 3.6.1, CDR3 homology was evaluated through Levenshtein distances (stringdist) along with unrooted phylogenetic trees (ape). TCRdb handled the public reads itself, with Q25 trimming in fastp and clone calling in MiXCR, and kept productive beta chains. Each entry is one CDR3 protein sequence, shown with its most common DNA and genes. The authors' filters were not applied to this entry. The sample table contains about 22,000 distinct CDR3 sequences; only one count was recorded for approximately 38% of them. Together, the top ten hold 25% to 30% of the sample.

Concerning this clonotype: Its antigen target is currently unknown. Qualities for individual bases were not recorded, and no much larger clone is one base off.

The chain was built from TRBV6-2 or TRBV6-3 and TRBJ2-3, with no confidently assigned D gene. This sample comprised CD4+ T cells from blood, cultured in vitro, obtained about 7 months after SARS-CoV-2 vaccination. The receptor comes from a human donor who had recovered from COVID-19. Here is the DNA: TGTGCCAGCAGTCCTGGCTCGGATACGCAGTATTTT. Its translation reads: CASSPGSDTQYF.